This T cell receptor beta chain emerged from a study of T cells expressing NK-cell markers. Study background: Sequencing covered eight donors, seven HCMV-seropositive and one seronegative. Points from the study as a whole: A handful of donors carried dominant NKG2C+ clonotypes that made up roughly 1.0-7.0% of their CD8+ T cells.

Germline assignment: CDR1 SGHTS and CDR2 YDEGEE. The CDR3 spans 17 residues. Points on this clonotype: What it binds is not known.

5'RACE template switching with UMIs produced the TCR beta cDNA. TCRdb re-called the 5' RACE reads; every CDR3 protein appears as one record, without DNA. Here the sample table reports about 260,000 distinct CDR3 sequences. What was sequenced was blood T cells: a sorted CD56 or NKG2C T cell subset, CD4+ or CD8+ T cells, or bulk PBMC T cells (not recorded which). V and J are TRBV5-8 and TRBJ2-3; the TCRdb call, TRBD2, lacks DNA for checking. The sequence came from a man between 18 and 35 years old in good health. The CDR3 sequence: CASSLVVRYQRADTQYF.